Listed below are T cell receptor beta chains from one sample, sequenced in a study of graft-versus-host responses after intestinal transplantation. The method was immunoSEQ multiplex PCR; TCRdb's version includes in-frame clones alone and lacks a portion of them. The table records roughly 100,000 clones, about 90% of them present only once. The antigens of these receptors remain unknown. The sequencing used unstimulated CD4+ T cells sorted from spleen or lymph node cells, collected before intestinal transplant. These receptor sequences come from a human donor who received an intestinal transplant. Each CDR3 is given with its conserved first and last residue.

V	J	CDR3
TRBV5-1	TRBJ1-1	CASSLGSAVNTEAFF
TRBV10-2	TRBJ2-1	CASSADRAYNEQFF
TRBV5-1	TRBJ2-3	CASRPSAGGAGTDTQYF
TRBV6-5	TRBJ2-3	CASSSGQDTQYF
TRBV1	TRBJ2-6	CTSSRLAGVSGANVLTF
TRBV27	TRBJ2-7	CASRKGQLTYEQYF
TRBV7-3	TRBJ1-6	CASSLSVGRNSPLHF
TRBV4-1	TRBJ2-1	CASSQGLLLSRNEQFF
TRBV7-9	TRBJ2-7	CASSQTGVEQYF
TRBV5-1	TRBJ2-1	CASSLVRLSYNEQFF
TRBV5-4	TRBJ2-7	CASSFFVTSGTYEQYF
TRBV15	TRBJ2-7	CATSIGISYEQYF
TRBV10-1	TRBJ1-4	CANRQMDCEKLFF
TRBV5-1	TRBJ2-7	CASSVLQGSPYEQYF
TRBV7-9	TRBJ1-6	CASSFFPGTEHSPLHF
TRBV4-1	TRBJ2-1	CASSQDSNEQFF
TRBV2	TRBJ2-7	CASSPWPVGQYF
TRBV23-1	TRBJ2-6	CASKMTGDPSGANVLTF
TRBV19	TRBJ2-5	CASSPRAGGATTRRGTQYF
TRBV11-3	TRBJ1-2	CASYRGRLANYGYTF
TRBV19	TRBJ2-7	CASSAPHGSGPYEQYF
TRBV10-3	TRBJ2-6	CAISGQLTSGANVLTF
TRBV2	TRBJ1-2	CASSEEGDGYTF
TRBV7-2	TRBJ2-6	CASSLRTGRLGSGANVLTF
TRBV7-9	TRBJ1-2	CASSSKLVGYTF